These 2 T cell receptor beta chains share one sample of origin, sequenced in a study of graft-versus-host responses after intestinal transplantation. Assay used: immunoSEQ multiplex PCR; TCRdb lists only in-frame clones, some missing. The sample consists of 6,500 to 7,500 clones, around 35% of them appearing once. Co-plated with approximately 200,000 CFSE-labeled responder cells were approximately 200,000 irradiated, violet-dye-labeled stimulator cells. This material consisted of alloreactive CD8+ T cells from a mixed lymphocyte reaction culture, taken before transplantation. Subset defined: CFSE-low proliferating T cells sorted from roughly six-day pre-transplant mixed lymphocyte reaction (GvH or HvG direction). Receptor source: a human patient who was an organ donor for intestinal transplantation.

The rearrangement joins TRBV28 to TRBJ2-7; 7 bases match TRBD1. The V segment lost 4 bases and the J segment 5 bases; nucleotides outside the gene matches: 11. Germline loops: CDR1 MDHEN, CDR2 SYDVKM. The CDR3 has 15 residues. For the CDR3, the DNA is TGTGCCAGCAGTTCGTACAGGGGAGCAAGAGACGAGCAGTACTTC. Translation: CASSSYRGARDEQYF.

This clone is classed as medium-sized. The gene calls are TRBV5-1 and TRBJ2-7; D perhaps matches TRBD2 (6 bases). The V gene's germline CDR1 is SGHRS and CDR2 YFSETQ. This CDR3 region has 14 residues. Trimming left V 7 bases short and J 5 bases short, with 19 bases between. The chain's CDR3 is CASAFGGASDEQYF. CDR3 DNA: TGCGCCAGCGCATTTGGCGGGGCTTCCGACGAGCAGTACTTC.